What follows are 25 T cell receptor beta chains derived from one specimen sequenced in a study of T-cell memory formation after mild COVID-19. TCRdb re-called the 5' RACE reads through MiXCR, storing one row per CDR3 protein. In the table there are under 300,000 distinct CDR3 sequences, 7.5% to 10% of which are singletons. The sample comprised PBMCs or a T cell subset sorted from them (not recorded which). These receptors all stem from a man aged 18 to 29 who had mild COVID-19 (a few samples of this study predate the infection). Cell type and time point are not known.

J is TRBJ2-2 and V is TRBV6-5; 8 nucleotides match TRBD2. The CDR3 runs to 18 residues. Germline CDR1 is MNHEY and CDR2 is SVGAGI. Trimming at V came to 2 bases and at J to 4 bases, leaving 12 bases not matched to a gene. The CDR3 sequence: CASSYTPRGGVFTGELFF. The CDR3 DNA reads TGTGCCAGCAGTTACACCCCTCGGGGGGGGGTATTCACCGGGGAGCTGTTTTTT.

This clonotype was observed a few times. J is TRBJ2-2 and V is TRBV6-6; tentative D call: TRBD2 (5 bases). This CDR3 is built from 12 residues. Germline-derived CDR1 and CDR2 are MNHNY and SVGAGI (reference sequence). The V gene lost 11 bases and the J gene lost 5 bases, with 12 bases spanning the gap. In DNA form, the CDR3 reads TGTGCCTCCCGGACTGTTACCGGGGAGCTGTTTTTT. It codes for CASRTVTGELFF.

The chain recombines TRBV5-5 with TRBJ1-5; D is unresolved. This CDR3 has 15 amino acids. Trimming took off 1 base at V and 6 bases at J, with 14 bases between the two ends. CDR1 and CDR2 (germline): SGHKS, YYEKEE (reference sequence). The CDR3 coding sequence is TGTGCCAGCAGCTTGTCGCCCTGGGCAAGTCAGCCCCAGCATTTT. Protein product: CASSLSPWASQPQHF. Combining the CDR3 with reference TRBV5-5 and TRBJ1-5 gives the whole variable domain DAGVTQSPTHLIKTRGQQVTLRCSPISGHKSVSWYQQVLGQGPQFIFQYYEKEERGRGNFPDRFSARQFPNYSSELNVNALLLGDSALYLCASSLSPWASQPQHFGDGTRLSIL.

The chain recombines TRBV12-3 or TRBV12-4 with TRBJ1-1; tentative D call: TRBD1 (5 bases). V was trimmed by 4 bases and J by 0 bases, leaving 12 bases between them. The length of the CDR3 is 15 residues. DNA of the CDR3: TGTGCCAGCAGTTACTCAGGGTTAGTGAACACTGAAGCTTTCTTT. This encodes CASSYSGLVNTEAFF.

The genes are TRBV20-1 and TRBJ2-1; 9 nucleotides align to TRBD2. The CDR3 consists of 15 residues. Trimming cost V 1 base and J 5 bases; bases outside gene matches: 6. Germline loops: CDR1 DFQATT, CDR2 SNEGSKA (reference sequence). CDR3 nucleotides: TGCAGTGCTAGAGGAGGCGGGGGGGCCAACAATGAGCAGTTCTTC. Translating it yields CSARGGGGANNEQFF.

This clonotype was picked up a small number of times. CDR3 amino acids: CASSKVTDTQYF. In DNA, the CDR3 is TGTGCCAGCAGTAAGGTCACAGATACGCAGTATTTT. The chain couples TRBV12-3 or TRBV12-4 to TRBJ2-3; D is uncertain. The CDR3 loop spans 12 amino acids. V was pared by 5 bases and J by 2 bases, with 5 bases between.

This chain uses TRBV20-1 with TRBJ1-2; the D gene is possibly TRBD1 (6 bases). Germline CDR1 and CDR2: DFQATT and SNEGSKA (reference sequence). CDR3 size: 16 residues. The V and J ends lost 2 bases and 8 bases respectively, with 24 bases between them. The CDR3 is CSARSRGTGARGGYTF. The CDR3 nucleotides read TGCAGTGCTAGAAGCAGAGGCACGGGGGCCCGCGGGGGCTACACCTTC.

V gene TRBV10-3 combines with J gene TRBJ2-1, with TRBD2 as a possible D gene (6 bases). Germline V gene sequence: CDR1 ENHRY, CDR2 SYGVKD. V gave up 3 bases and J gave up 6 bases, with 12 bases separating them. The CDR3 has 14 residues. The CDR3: CAISERGNFNEQFF. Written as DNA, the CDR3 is TGTGCCATCAGTGAACGGGGGAATTTCAATGAGCAGTTCTTC.

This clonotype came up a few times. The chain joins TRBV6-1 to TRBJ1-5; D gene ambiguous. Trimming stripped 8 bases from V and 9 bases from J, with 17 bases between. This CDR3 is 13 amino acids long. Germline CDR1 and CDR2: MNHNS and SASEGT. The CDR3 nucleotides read TGTGCCAGCTCCGGTTTGGTTGTATTGCCCCAGCATTTT. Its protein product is CASSGLVVLPQHF.

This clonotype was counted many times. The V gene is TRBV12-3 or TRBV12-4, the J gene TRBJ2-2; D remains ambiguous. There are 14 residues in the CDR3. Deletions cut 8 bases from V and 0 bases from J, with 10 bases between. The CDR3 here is CASSVNANTGELFF. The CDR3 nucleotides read TGTGCCAGCTCTGTTAACGCGAACACCGGGGAGCTGTTTTTT.

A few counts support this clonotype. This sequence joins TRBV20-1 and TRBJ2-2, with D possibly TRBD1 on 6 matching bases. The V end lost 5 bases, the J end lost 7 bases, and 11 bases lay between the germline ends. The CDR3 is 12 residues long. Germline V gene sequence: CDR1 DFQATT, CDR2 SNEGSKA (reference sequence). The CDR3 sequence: CSASTGIGELFF. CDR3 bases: TGCAGTGCTTCTACAGGGATCGGGGAGCTGTTTTTT.

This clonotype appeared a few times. The CDR3 nucleotides are TGCAGCGTGGCCCGGGTCAGGGGGCCTTACGGATCTAACTATGGCTACACCTTC. Its translation is CSVARVRGPYGSNYGYTF. The J gene is TRBJ1-2, the V gene TRBV29-1; 8 bases fit TRBD1. Germline-derived CDR1 and CDR2 are SQVTM and ANQGSEA. With V trimmed by 6 bases and J by 0 bases, 18 bases remained unmatched. This CDR3 spans 18 amino acids.

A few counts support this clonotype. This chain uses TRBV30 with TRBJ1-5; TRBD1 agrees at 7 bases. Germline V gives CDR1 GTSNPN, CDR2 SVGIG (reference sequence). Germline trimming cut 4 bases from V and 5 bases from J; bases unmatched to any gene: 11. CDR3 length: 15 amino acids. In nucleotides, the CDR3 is TGTGCCTGGAAATCTCCGGACAGGAGAGATCAGCCCCAGCATTTT. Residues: CAWKSPDRRDQPQHF.

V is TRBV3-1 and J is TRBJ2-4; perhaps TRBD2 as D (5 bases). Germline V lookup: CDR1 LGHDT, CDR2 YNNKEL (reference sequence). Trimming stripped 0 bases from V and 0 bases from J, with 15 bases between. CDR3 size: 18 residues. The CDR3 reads CASSQELTAGLAKNIQYF. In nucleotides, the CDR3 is TGTGCCAGCAGCCAAGAATTGACGGCAGGACTAGCCAAAAACATTCAGTACTTC.

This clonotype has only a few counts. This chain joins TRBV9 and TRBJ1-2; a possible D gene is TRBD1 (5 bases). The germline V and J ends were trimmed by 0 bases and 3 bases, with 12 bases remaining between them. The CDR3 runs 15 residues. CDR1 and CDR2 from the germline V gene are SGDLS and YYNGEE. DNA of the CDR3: TGTGCCAGCAGCGTAGGGGACGGTCGTTACTATGGCTACACCTTC. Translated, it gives CASSVGDGRYYGYTF.

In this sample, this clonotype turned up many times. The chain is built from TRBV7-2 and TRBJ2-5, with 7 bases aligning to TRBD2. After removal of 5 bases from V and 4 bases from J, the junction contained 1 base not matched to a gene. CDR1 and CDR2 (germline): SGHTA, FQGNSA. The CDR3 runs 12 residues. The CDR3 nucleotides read TGTGCCAGCAGCGGGGGGGGAGAGACCCAGTACTTC. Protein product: CASSGGGETQYF. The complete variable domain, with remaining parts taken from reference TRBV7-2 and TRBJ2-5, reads GAGVSQSPSNKVTEKGKDVELRCDPISGHTALYWYRQSLGQGLEFLIYFQGNSAPDKSGLPSDRFSAERTGGSVSTLTIQRTQQEDSAVYLCASSGGGETQYFGPGTRLLVL.

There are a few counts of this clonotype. CDR3 protein: CASSQPSPGRPYEQYV. In DNA, the CDR3 is TGCGCCAGCAGCCAACCGTCGCCAGGGCGCCCCTACGAGCAGTACGTC. The chain employs TRBV5-1 and TRBJ2-7; TRBD1 might be the D (5 bases). Germline V lookup: CDR1 SGHRS, CDR2 YFSETQ. The CDR3 loop spans 16 amino acids. Trimming shortened V by 4 bases and J by 2 bases, and 19 bases separated the two germline ends.

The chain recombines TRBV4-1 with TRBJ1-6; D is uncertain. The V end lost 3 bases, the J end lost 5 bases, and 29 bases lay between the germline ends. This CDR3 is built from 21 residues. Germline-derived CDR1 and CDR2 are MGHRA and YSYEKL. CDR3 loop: CASSQPPTKLQRVKHNSPLHF. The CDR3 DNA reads TGCGCCAGCAGCCAGCCACCAACGAAACTACAGAGGGTAAAACATAATTCACCCCTCCACTTT.

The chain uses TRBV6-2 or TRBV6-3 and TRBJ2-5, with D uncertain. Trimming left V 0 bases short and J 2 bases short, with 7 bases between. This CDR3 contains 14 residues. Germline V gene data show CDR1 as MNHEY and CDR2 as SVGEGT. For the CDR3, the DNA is TGTGCCAGCAGTTACTCTTCATCACAAGAGACCCAGTACTTC. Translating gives CASSYSSSQETQYF.

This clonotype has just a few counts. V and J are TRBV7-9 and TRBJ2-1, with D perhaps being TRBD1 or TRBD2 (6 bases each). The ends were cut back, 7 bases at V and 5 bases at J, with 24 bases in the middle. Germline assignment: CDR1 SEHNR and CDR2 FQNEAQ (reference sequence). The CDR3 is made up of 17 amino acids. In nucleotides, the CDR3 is TGTGCCAGCACCCTAAGGAACAGGGAGGTTTCGGACAATGAGCAGTTCTTC. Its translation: CASTLRNREVSDNEQFF.

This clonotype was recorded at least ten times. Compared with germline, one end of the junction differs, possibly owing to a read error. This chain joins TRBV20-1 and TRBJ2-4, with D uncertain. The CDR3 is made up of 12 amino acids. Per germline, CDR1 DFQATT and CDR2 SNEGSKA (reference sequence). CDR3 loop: CSVRLAKNIQYF. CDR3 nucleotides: TGCAGTGTTAGACTAGCCAAAAACATTCAGTACTTC.

CDR3 sequence: CASSGWDRSYGYTF. Here the CDR3 DNA reads TGTGCCAGTAGTGGATGGGACAGGTCGTATGGCTACACCTTC. The genes are TRBV19 and TRBJ1-2, with 8 nucleotides matching TRBD1. Trimming cost V 5 bases and J 5 bases; bases outside gene matches: 7. The V gene's germline CDR1 is LNHDA and CDR2 SQIVND (reference sequence). CDR3 size: 14 residues.

CDR3 region: CASSYGHPSWDGYTF. The CDR3 nucleotides are TGTGCCAGCAGTTACGGCCATCCCTCGTGGGATGGCTACACCTTC. The V gene is TRBV6-5, the J gene TRBJ1-2; D is undetermined. The CDR3 spans 15 residues. Trimming removed 2 bases from V and 6 bases from J, with 16 bases in between. Germline CDR1 and CDR2: MNHEY and SVGAGI.

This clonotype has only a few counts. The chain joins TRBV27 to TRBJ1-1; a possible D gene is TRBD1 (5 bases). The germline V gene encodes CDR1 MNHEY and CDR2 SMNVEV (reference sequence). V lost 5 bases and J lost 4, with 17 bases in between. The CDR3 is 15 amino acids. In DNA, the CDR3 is TGTGCCAGCAGTCGCTCGGTCCTCGGGGGCACTGAAGCTTTCTTT. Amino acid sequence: CASSRSVLGGTEAFF.

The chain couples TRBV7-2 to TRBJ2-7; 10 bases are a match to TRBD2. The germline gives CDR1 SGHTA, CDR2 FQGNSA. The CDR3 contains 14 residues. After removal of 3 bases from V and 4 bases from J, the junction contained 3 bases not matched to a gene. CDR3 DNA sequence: TGTGCCAGCAGCTTCACTAGCGGGGAATACGAGCAGTACGTC. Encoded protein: CASSFTSGEYEQYV.